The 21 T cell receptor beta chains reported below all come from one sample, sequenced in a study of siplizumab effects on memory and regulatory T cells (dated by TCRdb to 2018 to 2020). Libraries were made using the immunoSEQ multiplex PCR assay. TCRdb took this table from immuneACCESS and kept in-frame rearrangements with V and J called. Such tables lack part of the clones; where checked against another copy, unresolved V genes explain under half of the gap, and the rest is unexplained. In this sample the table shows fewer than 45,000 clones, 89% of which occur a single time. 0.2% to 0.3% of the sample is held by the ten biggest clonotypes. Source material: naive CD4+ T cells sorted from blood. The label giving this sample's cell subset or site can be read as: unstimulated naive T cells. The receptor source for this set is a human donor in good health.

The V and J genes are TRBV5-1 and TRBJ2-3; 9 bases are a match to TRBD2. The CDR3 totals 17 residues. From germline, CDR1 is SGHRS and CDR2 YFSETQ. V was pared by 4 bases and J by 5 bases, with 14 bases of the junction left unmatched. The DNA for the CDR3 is TGCGCCAGCAGCCCCATAGCGGCGGGAGGGCATGGAGATACGCAGTATTTT. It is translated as CASSPIAAGGHGDTQYF.

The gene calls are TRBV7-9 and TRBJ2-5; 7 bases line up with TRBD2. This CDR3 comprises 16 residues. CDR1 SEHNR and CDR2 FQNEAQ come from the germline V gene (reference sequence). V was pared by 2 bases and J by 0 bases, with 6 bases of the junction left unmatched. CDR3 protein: CASSLTGGQYQETQYF. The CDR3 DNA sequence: TGTGCCAGCAGCTTAACGGGAGGCCAGTACCAAGAGACCCAGTACTTC.

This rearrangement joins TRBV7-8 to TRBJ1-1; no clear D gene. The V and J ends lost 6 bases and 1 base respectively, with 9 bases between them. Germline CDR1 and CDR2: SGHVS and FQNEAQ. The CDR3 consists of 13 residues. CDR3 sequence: CASSFRGNTEAFF. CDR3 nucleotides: TGTGCCAGCAGTTTCCGCGGGAACACTGAAGCTTTCTTT.

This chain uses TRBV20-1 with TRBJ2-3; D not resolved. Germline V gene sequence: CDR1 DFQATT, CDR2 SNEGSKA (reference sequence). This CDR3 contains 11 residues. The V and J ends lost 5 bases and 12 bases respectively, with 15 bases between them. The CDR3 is CSAPAWDHQYF. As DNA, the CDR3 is TGCAGTGCTCCCGCATGGGATCACCAGTATTTT.

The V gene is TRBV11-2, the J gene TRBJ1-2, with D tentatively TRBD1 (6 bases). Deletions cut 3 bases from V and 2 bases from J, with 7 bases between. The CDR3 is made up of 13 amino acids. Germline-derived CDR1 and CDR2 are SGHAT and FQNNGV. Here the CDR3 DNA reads TGTGCCAGCAGCTTCGGACAGAACTATGGCTACACCTTC. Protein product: CASSFGQNYGYTF.

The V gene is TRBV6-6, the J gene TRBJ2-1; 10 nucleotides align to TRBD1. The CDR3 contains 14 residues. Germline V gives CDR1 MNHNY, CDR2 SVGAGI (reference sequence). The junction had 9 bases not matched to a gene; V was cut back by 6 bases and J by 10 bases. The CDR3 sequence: CASRDGTGAPEQFF. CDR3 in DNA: TGTGCCAGCAGAGACGGGACAGGGGCACCAGAGCAGTTCTTC.

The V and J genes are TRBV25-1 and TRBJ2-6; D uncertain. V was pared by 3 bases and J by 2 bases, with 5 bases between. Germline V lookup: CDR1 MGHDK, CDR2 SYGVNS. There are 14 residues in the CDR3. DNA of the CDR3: TGTGCCAGCAGTGACGCCACTGGGGCCAACGTCCTGACTTTC. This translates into CASSDATGANVLTF.

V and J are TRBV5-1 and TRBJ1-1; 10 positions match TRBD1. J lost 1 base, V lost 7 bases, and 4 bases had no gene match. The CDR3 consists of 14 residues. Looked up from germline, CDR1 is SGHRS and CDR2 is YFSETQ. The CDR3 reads CASGGQGPNTEAFF. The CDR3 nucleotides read TGCGCCAGCGGGGGACAGGGGCCGAACACTGAAGCTTTCTTT.

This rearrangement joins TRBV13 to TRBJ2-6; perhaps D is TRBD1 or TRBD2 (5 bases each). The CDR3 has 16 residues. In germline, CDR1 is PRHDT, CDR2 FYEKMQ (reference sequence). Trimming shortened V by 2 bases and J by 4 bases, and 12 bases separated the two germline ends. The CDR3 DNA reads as TGTGCCAGCAGCTTATTTATAGGGACCGGGGCCAACGTCCTGACTTTC. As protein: CASSLFIGTGANVLTF.

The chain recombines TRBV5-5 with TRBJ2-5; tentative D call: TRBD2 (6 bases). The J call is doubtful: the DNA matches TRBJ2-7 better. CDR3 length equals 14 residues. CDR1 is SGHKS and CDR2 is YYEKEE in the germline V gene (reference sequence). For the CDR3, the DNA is TGTGCCAGCAGCACACCGGGACTCTCCTACGAGCAGTACTTC. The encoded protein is CASSTPGLSYEQYF.

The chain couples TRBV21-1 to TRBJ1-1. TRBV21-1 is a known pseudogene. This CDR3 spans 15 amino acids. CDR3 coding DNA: TGTGCCAGCAGCAACGTAAGGGCATGGGGCACTGAAGCTTTCTTT. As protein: CASSNVRAWGTEAFF.

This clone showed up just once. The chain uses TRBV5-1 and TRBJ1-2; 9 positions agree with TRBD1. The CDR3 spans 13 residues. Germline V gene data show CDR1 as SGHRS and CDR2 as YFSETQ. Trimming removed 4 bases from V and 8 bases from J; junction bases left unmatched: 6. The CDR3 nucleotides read TGCGCCAGCAGCCTACGACAGGGGGACGGCTACACCTTC. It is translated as CASSLRQGDGYTF.

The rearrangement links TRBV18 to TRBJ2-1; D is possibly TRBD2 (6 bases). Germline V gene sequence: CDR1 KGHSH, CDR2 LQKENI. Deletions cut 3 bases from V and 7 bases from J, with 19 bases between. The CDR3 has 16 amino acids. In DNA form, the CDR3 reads TGTGCCAGCTCACCCCCCGGAGGGGTCGGCAGGAATGAGCAGTTCTTC. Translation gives CASSPPGGVGRNEQFF.

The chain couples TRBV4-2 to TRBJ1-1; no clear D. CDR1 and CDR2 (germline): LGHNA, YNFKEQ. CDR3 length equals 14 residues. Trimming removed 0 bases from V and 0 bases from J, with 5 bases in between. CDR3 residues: CASSQDGMNTEAFF. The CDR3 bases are TGTGCCAGCAGCCAAGATGGGATGAACACTGAAGCTTTCTTT.

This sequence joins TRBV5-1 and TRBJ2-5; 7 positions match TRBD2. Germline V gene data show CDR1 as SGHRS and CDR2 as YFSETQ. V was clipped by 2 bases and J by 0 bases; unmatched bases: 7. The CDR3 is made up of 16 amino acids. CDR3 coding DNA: TGCGCCAGCAGCTTTGGGGCGGGAGTAGACCAAGAGACCCAGTACTTC. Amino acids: CASSFGAGVDQETQYF.

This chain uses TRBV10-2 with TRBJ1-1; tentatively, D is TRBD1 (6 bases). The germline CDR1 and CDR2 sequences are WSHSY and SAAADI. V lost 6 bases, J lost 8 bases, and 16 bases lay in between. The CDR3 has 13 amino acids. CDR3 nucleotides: TGCGCCAGCAGCCTACAGGGAGATCGGGAAGCTTTCTTT. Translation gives CASSLQGDREAFF.

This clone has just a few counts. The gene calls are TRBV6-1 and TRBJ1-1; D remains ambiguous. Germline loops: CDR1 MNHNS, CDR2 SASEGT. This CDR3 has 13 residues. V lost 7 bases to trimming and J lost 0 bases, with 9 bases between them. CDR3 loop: CASIAPLNTEAFF. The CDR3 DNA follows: TGTGCCAGCATCGCCCCACTGAACACTGAAGCTTTCTTT.

DNA of the CDR3: TGCAGCGTTGCGACTAGCGGAAGGGGCGGGGAGCTGTTTTTT. Translated, it gives CSVATSGRGGELFF. The chain uses TRBV29-1 and TRBJ2-2, with 9 bases that match TRBD2. V lost 4 bases to trimming and J lost 7 bases; unmatched junction nucleotides: 7. Germline V gene sequence: CDR1 SQVTM, CDR2 ANQGSEA. This CDR3 is 14 amino acids long.

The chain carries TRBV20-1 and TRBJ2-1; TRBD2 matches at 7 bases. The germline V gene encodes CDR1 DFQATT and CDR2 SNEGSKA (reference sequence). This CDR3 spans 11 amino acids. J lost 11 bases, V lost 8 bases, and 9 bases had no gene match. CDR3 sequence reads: CSPALGLKQFF. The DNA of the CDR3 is TGCAGTCCAGCCCTGGGACTAAAGCAGTTCTTC.

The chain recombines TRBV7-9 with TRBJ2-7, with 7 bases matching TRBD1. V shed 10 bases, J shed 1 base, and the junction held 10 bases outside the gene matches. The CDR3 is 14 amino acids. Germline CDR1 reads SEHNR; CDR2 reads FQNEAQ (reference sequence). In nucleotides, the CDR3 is TGTGCCATGGATAAGGGGGCTGAGTCCTACGAGCAGTACTTC. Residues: CAMDKGAESYEQYF.

In DNA, the CDR3 is TGTGCCAGCAGCTCCGCCGAACAGGGTACCTACGAGCAGTACTTC. Protein: CASSSAEQGTYEQYF. The V call is TRBV7-9, the J call TRBJ2-7, with D perhaps matching TRBD1 (6 bases). CDR1 SEHNR and CDR2 FQNEAQ come from the germline V gene (reference sequence). The CDR3 runs 15 residues. V lost 4 bases and J 2 bases, leaving 15 bases between the germline ends.